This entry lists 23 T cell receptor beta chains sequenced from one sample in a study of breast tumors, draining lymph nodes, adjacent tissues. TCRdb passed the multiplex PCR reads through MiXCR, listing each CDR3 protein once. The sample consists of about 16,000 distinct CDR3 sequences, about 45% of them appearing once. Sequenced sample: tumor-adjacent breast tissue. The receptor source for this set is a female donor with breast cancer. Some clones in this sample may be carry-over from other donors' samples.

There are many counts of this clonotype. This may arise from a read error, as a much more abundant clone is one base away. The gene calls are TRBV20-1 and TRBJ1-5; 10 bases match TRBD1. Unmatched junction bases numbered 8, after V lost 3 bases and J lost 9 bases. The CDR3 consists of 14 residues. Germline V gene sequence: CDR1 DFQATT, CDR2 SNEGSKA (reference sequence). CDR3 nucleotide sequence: TGCAGTGCTAGGGGACAGGGGTCGGATCCGCCCCAGCATTTT. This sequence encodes CSARGQGSDPPQHF.

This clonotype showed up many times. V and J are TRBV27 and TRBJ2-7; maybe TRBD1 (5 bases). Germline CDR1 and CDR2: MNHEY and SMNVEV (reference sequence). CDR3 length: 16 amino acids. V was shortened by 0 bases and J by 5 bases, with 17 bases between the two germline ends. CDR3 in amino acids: CASSLSPLTGFHEQYF. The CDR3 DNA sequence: TGTGCCAGCAGTTTATCCCCCCTTACAGGATTCCACGAGCAGTACTTC.

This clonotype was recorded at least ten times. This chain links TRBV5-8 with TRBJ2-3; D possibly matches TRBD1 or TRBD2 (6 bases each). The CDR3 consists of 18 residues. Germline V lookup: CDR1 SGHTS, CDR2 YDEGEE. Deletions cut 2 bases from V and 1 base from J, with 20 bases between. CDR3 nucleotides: TGTGCCAGCAGCTTTGGGCGCCCGGGGGCATCGGGCACAGATACGCAGTATTTT. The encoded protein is CASSFGRPGASGTDTQYF.

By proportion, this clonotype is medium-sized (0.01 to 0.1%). CDR3 residues: CASSLVGRSGTATQYF. The DNA for the CDR3 is TGTGCCAGCAGTTTAGTAGGTCGAAGCGGGACCGCGACCCAGTACTTC. V gene TRBV27 combines with J gene TRBJ2-5; 7 bases are shared with TRBD2. The CDR3 is made up of 16 amino acids. V trimming: 2 bases; J trimming: 7 bases; junction bases outside the gene matches: 13. CDR1 and CDR2 (germline): MNHEY, SMNVEV (reference sequence).

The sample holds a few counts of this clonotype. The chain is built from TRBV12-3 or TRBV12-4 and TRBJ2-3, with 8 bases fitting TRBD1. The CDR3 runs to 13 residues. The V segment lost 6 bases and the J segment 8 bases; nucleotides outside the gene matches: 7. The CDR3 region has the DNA TGTGCCAGCAGGGCGGGACAGGCCAGTACGCAGTATTTT. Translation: CASRAGQASTQYF.

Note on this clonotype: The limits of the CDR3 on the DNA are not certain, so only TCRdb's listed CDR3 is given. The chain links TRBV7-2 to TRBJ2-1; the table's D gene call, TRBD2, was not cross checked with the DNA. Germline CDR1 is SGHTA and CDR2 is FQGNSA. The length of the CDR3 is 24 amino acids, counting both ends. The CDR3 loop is CASSFYICSARVPRTSGSGNEQFF.

CDR3 protein: CASSQTRTGTGNTIYF. Here the CDR3 DNA reads TGTGCCAGCAGCCAGACTAGGACTGGGACTGGAAACACCATATATTTT. V is TRBV4-2 and J is TRBJ1-3, with D hard to call. Trimming stripped 3 bases from V and 2 bases from J, with 14 bases between. CDR3 length: 16 amino acids. Per germline, CDR1 LGHNA and CDR2 YNFKEQ.

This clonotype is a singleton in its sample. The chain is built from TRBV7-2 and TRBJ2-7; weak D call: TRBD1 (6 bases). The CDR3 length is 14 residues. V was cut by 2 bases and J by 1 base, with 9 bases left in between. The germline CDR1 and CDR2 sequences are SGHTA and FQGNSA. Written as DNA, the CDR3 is TGTGCCAGCAGCTTAAAAACAGGGTCCTACGAGCAGTACTTC. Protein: CASSLKTGSYEQYF.

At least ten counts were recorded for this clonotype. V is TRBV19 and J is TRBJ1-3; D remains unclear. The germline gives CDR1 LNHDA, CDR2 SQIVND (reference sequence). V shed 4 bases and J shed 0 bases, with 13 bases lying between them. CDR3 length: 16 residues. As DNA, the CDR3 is TGTGCCAGTAGTACCGTGGCAGGCCTCTCTGGAAACACCATATATTTT. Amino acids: CASSTVAGLSGNTIYF.

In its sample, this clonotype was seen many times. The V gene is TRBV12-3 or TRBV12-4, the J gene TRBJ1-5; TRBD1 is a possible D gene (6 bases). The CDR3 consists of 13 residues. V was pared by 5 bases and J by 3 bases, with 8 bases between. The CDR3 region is CASSGQYNQPQHF. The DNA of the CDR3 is TGTGCCAGCAGTGGACAGTACAATCAGCCCCAGCATTTT.

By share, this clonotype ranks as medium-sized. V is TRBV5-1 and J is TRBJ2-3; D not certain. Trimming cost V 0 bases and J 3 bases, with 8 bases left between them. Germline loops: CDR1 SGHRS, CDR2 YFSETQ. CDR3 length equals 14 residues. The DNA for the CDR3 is TGCGCCAGCAGCTTGGGCACTAAAACAGATACGCAGTATTTT. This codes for CASSLGTKTDTQYF.

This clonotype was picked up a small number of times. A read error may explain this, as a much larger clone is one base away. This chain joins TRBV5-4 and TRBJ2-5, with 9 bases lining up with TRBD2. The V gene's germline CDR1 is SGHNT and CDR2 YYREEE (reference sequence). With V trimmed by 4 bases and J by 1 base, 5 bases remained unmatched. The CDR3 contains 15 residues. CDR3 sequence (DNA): TGTGCCAGCAGCAGGACTAGCGCGGCCCAAGAGACCCAGTACTTC. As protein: CASSRTSAAQETQYF.

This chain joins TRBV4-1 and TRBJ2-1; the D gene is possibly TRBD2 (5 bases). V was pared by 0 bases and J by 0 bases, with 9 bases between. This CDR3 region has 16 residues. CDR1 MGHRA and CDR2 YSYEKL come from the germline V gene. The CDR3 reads CASSQDASGSYNEQFF. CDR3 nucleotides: TGCGCCAGCAGCCAAGATGCCAGCGGCTCCTACAATGAGCAGTTCTTC.

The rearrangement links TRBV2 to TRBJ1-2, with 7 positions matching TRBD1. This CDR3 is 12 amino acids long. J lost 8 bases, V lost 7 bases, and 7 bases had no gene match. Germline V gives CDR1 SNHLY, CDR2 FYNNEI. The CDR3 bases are TGTGCCAGCAACAGGCGGACAGGAGGCTACACCTTC. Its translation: CASNRRTGGYTF.

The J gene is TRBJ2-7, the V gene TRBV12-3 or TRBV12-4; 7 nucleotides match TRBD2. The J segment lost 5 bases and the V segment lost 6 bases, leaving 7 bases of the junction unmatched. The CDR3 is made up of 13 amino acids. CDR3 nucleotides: TGTGCCAGCAGCCTACGCCGGGAGGACGAGCAGTACTTC. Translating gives CASSLRREDEQYF.

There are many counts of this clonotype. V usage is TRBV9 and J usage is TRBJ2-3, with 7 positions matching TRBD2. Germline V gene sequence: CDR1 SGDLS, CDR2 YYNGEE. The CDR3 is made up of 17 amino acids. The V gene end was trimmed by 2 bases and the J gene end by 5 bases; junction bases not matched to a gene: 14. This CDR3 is CASSVDPPGLTRDTQYF. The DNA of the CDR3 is TGTGCCAGCAGCGTCGACCCACCGGGACTAACTCGAGATACGCAGTATTTT.

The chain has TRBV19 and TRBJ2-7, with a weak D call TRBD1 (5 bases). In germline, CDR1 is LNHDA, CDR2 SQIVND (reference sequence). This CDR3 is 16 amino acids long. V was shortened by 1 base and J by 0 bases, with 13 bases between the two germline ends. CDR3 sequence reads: CASSIGGRAGSYEQYF. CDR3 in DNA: TGTGCCAGTAGTATAGGAGGCAGGGCCGGCTCCTACGAGCAGTACTTC. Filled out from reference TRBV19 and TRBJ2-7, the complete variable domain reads DGGITQSPKYLFRKEGQNVTLSCEQNLNHDAMYWYRQDPGQGLRLIYYSQIVNDFQKGDIAEGYSVSREKKESFPLTVTSAQKNPTAFYLCASSIGGRAGSYEQYFGPGTRLTVT.

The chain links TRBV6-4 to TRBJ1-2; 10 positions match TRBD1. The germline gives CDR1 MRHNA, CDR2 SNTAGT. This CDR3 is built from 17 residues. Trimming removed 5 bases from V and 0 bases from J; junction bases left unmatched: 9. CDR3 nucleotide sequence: TGTGCCAGCAGTCCGGGACAGGGGCTCCGAGCTAACTATGGCTACACCTTC. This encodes CASSPGQGLRANYGYTF.

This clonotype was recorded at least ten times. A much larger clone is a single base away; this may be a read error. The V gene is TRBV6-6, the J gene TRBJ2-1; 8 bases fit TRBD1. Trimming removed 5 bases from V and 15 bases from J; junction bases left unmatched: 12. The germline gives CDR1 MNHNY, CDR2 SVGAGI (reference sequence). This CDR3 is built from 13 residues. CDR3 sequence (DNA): TGTGCCAGCAGTCAGGCCCGGGACAGGAGTCTGTTCTTC. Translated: CASSQARDRSLFF.

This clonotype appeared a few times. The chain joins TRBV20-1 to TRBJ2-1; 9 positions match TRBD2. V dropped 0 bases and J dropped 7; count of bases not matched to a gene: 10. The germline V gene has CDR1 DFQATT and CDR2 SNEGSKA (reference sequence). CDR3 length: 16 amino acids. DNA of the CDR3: TGCAGTGCTAGAGATCTGGTAGCGGGAGTGTTAAATGAGCAGTTCTTC. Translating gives CSARDLVAGVLNEQFF.

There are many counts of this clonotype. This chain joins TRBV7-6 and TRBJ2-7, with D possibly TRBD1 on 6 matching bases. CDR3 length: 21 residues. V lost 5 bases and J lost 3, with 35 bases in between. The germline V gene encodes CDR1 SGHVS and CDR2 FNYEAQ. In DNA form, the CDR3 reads TGTGCCAGCAGCCACATTCCGGGACAAGGTTCTTCACCACCCAGCTTCTACGAGCAGTACTTC. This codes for CASSHIPGQGSSPPSFYEQYF.

Here the CDR3 reads CASSNYRDSDSPLHF. The CDR3 coding sequence is TGTGCCAGCAGTAACTACAGGGATTCAGATTCACCCCTCCACTTT. This chain links TRBV6-5 with TRBJ1-6, with D perhaps matching TRBD1 (6 bases). The length of the CDR3 is 15 residues. Trimming took 5 bases from V and 8 from J, leaving 16 bases between them. Germline V lookup: CDR1 MNHEY, CDR2 SVGAGI.

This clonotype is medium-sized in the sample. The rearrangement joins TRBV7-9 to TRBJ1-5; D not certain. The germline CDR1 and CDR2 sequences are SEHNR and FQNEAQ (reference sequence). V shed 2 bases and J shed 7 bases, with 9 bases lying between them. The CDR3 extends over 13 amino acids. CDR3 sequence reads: CASSLTVTQPQHF. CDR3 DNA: TGTGCCAGCAGCTTAACCGTGACACAGCCCCAGCATTTT.